This entry concerns a single T cell receptor beta chain. No antigen is known for it. Within one base of it there is no much larger clone, and no base qualities were kept. These data belong to a study of T cell changes during pregnancy in multiple sclerosis (dated 2019 in TCRdb). With respect to the entire study: In women with multiple sclerosis, the researchers looked at how the T cell repertoire shifted as pregnancy progressed.

Library method: the immunoSEQ multiplex PCR assay. TCRdb limited this immuneACCESS table to in-frame rearrangements with V and J called. A share of clones is missing; checked studies link under half to unresolved V genes, and the rest is unexplained. The sample has roughly 15,000 clones on record, roughly four fifths of them singletons. The top ten clones comprise about 9.1% of the sample. From cysteine to phenylalanine, the CDR3 is 12 amino acids long. Of all the DNA, just the CDR3 is kept, 36 bases in frame from base 1. CDR1 MNHGY and CDR2 SVAAGI were looked up in the germline V gene. Relative to germline, V is missing 10 bases and J is missing 5 bases, with 4 bases of the junction outside any gene match.

Recombination joined TRBV6-9 with TRBJ2-5; 10 middle bases align to TRBD1. The starting material was CD8+ T cells from peripheral blood mononuclear cells, obtained in the second trimester of pregnancy. The TCR comes from a female donor in good health, enrolled as a control in a pregnancy study. CDR3 loop: CAKTGGQETQYF. The sequence in DNA is TGTGCCAAGACAGGGGGCCAGGAGACCCAGTACTTC.